The text below deals with one T cell receptor beta chain. Its specificity is not known. The germline V and J ends were trimmed by 1 base and 8 bases, with 15 bases remaining between them. CDR1 and CDR2 (germline): SGHTA, FQGNSA. The CDR3 has 15 residues. Overlapping HIV-1 Gag 15-mer peptides at around 0.91 ug per peptide per mL were used. CD40L/CD69 double-negative CD45RO-high memory CD4+ T cells were collected. For at least 4 years, plasma HIV-1 RNA was undetectable (<50 copies/mL). The record originates from a study of persistence of HIV-infected CD4 T cells. This was the immunoSEQ version 4 assay in survey mode. Data came from immunoSEQ multiplex PCR; TCRdb stores just in-frame clones and leaves some out. The table includes 30,000 to 35,000 clones, roughly 82% detected once.

The chain carries TRBV7-2 and TRBJ1-5; maybe TRBD1 (6 bases). The sequence was obtained from an adult woman with HIV who was CMV-seropositive. Sample: CD4+ T cells sorted from PBMCs after 18-hour stimulation, taken from a patient who received antiretroviral therapy. CDR3 residues: CASSLVGGHKEPQHF. CDR3 coding DNA: TGTGCCAGCAGCTTAGTTGGGGGACATAAGGAGCCCCAGCATTTT. The variable domain in full, with the rest retrieved from reference TRBV7-2 and TRBJ1-5, is GAGVSQSPSNKVTEKGKDVELRCDPISGHTALYWYRQSLGQGLEFLIYFQGNSAPDKSGLPSDRFSAERTGGSVSTLTIQRTQQEDSAVYLCASSLVGGHKEPQHFGDGTRLSIL.